This TCR beta chain was observed in a study of identical twins. The study, taken as a whole, reports: Models underpredicted monozygotic twin sharing of out-of-frame TCR alpha. With abundant cord blood beta clonotypes, insertions were fewer; memory repertoires showed no such pattern.

The CDR3 totals 14 residues. Germline values: CDR1 DFQATT, CDR2 SNEGSKA (reference sequence). V was cut by 5 bases and J by 6 bases, with 19 bases left in between. This clonotype was observed a few times. Its matching antigen is unknown. MiXCR was run by TCRdb on the 5' RACE reads, yielding one entry per CDR3 protein. The sample consists of 350,000 or so distinct CDR3 sequences, 9% to 15% of them appearing once. These same data were also listed under a study on yellow fever vaccine responses in identical twins. That paper states: It has been reported that, in twins, the vaccine T cell response seemed partly convergent and partly personalized.

The gene calls are TRBV20-1 and TRBJ1-2; no clear D. What was sequenced was CD8+ T cells sorted from blood. The receptor was isolated from a woman between 18 and 29 years old in good health. CDR3 sequence: CSASPQAGWDGYTF. The CDR3 nucleotides read TGCAGTGCTTCCCCGCAGGCCGGGTGGGATGGCTACACCTTC.